This record looks at one TCR beta chain sequence and its context. Template material for amplifying TCR beta CDR3 regions consisted of RNA transcripts. When the TCR CDR3 underwent first-round RT-PCR, the HTBI primer set was used. TCRdb re-derived calls from the multiplex PCR reads in MiXCR, one entry per CDR3 protein. The sample carries hundreds of thousands of distinct CDR3 sequences, just under 20% recorded once. V lost 1 base to trimming and J lost 3 bases, with 8 bases between them. Germline V gene data show CDR1 as SGHRS and CDR2 as YFSETQ. This CDR3 contains 15 residues. This sample is drawn from a study of T cells in Graves' hyperthyroidism and ophthalmopathy.

Sequencing was done on a sample of blood. This TCR was sampled from a man aged 40-49 years with Graves' ophthalmopathy. J is TRBJ2-6 and V is TRBV5-1; D is possibly TRBD1 (7 bases). The CDR3 coding sequence is TGCGCCAGCAGCTTGCAGGGGGGTGGGGCCAACGTCCTGACTTTC. Protein sequence: CASSLQGGGANVLTF.